The present T cell receptor beta chain was sequenced within a study of blood T cell repertoires in COVID-19. On the study more broadly: Samples of COVID-19 (acute and convalescent) were obtained from the United States, Italy and Spain. T cells, B-cell-depleted T cells, or PBMCs supplied cDNA or gDNA.

Original processing methods: Amplified reference gene primers provided the basis for estimating nucleated cell counts. Some clones are missing from TCRdb's copy, which holds only in-frame ones; the method was immunoSEQ multiplex PCR. The V and J calls and the clone size are those of that table, but D and trimming were determined from the DNA. Of over 60,000 clones in the sample, around 82% were seen once. Trimming removed 0 bases at V and 4 bases at J, with 6 bases between. Germline-derived CDR1 and CDR2 are LGHNA and YNFKEQ. This CDR3 is 14 amino acids long. The specimen sequenced was peripheral blood. This chain links TRBV4-2 with TRBJ1-4, with D unresolved. This receptor was taken from a man older than 75 with active COVID-19. The CDR3 nucleotides are TGTGCCAGCAGCCAAGACCTTATTAATGAAAAACTGTTTTTT. Translating it yields CASSQDLINEKLFF.